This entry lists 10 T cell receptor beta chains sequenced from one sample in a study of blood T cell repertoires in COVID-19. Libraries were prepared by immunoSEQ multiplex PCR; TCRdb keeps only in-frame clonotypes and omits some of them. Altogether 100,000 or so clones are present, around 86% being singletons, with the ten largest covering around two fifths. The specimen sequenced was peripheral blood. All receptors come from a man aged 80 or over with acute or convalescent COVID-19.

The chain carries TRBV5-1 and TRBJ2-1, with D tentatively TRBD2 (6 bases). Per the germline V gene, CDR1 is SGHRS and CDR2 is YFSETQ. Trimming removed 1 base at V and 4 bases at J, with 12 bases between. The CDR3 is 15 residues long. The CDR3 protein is CASSLSGLAYNEQFF. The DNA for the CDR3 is TGCGCCAGCAGCTTGTCGGGACTGGCATACAATGAGCAGTTCTTC.

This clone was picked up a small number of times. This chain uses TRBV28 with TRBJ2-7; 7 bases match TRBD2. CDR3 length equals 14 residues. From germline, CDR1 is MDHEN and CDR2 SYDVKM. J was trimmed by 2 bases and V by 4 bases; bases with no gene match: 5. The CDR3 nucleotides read TGTGCCAGCAGTTCCCGGGGGGAAACCTACGAGCAGTACTTC. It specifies CASSSRGETYEQYF.

CDR3 sequence (DNA): TGTGCCAGCAGCCAAGCGCTAGCGGGAGAAGAGACCCAGTACTTC. Protein: CASSQALAGEETQYF. The chain combines TRBV14 with TRBJ2-5; 10 nucleotides align to TRBD2. The CDR3 has 15 residues. V shed 1 base and J 3 bases; nucleotides not matched to a gene: 2. Per germline, CDR1 SGHDN and CDR2 FVKESK. Variable domain in full (rest from reference TRBV14 and TRBJ2-5): EAGVTQFPSHSVIEKGQTVTLRCDPISGHDNLYWYRRVMGKEIKFLLHFVKESKQDESGMPNNRFLAERTGGTYSTLKVQPAELEDSGVYFCASSQALAGEETQYFGPGTRLLVL.

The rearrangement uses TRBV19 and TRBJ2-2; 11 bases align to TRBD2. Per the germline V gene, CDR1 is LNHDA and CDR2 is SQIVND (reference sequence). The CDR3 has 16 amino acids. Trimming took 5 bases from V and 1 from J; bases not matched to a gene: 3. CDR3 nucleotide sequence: TGTGCCAGTAGTCCTAGCGGGAGGAGGAACACCGGGGAGCTGTTTTTT. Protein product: CASSPSGRRNTGELFF.

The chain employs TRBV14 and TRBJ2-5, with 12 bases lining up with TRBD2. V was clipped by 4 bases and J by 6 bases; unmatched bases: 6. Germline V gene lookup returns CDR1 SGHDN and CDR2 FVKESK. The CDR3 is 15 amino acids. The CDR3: CASSLGLAGLKTQYF. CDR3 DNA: TGTGCCAGCAGCCTGGGACTAGCGGGCCTCAAGACCCAGTACTTC. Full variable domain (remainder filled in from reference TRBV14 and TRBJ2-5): EAGVTQFPSHSVIEKGQTVTLRCDPISGHDNLYWYRRVMGKEIKFLLHFVKESKQDESGMPNNRFLAERTGGTYSTLKVQPAELEDSGVYFCASSLGLAGLKTQYFGPGTRLLVL.

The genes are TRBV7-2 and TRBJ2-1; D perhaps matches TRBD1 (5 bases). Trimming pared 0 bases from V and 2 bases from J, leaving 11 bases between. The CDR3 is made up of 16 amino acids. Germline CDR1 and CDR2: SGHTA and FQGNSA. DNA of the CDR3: TGTGCCAGCAGCTTAGCAGGGGCCCTAACCTACAATGAGCAGTTCTTC. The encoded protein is CASSLAGALTYNEQFF.

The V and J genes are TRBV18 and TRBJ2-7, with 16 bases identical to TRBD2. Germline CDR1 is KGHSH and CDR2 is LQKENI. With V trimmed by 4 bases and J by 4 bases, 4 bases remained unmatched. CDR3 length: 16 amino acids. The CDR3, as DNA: TGTGCCAGCTCACGAGGGACTAGCGGGAGGGCTTACGAGCAGTACTTC. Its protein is CASSRGTSGRAYEQYF.

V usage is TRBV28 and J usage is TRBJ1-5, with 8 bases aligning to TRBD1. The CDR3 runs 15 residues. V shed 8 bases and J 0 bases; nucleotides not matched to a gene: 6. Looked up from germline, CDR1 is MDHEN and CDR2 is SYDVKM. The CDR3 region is CASAKQGGSNQPQHF. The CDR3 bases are TGTGCCAGCGCGAAACAGGGGGGTAGCAATCAGCCCCAGCATTTT.

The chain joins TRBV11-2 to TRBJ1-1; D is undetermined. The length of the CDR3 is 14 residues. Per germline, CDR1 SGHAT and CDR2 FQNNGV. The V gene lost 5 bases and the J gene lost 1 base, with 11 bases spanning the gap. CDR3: CASSLLPGNTEAFF. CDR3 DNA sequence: TGTGCCAGCAGCCTTTTGCCCGGGAACACTGAAGCTTTCTTT.

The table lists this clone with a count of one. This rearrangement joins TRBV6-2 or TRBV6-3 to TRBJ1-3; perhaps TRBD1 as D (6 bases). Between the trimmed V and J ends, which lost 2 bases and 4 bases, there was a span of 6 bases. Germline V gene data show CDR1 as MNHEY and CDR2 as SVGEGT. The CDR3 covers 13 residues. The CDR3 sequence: CASSYGGGNTIYF. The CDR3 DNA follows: TGTGCCAGCAGTTACGGGGGCGGAAACACCATATATTTT.